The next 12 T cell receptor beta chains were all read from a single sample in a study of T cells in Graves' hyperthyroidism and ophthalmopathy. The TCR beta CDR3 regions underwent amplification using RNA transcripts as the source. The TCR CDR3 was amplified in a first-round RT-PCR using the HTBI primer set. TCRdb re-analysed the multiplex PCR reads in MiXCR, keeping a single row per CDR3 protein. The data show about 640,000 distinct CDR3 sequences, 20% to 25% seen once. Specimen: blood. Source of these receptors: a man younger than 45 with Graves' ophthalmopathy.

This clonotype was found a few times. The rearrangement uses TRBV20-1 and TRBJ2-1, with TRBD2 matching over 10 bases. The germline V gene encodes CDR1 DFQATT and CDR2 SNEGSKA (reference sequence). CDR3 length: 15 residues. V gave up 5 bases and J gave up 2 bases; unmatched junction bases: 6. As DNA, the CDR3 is TGCAGTGCTGGGAAGCGGGAGGGGACCTACAATGAGCAGTTCTTC. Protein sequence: CSAGKREGTYNEQFF.

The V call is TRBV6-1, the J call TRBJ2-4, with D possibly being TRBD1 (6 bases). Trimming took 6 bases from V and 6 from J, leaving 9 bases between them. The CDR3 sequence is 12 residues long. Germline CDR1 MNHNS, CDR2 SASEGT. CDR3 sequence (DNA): TGTGCCAGCAGCCCACAGGGAAACATTCAGTACTTC. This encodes CASSPQGNIQYF.

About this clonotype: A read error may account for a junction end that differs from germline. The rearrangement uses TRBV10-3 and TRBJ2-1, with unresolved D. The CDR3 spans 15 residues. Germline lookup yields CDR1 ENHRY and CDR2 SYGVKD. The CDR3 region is CAIKSGPMDRNEQLF. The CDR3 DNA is TGTGCCATCAAGTCCGGGCCCATGGATAGGAATGAGCAGCTCTTC.

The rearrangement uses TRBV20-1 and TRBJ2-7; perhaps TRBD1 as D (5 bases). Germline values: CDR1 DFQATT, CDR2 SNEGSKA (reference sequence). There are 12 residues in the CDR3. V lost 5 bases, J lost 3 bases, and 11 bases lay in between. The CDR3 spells CSASKGLYEQYF. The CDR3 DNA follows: TGCAGTGCTTCTAAGGGGCTCTACGAGCAGTACTTC.

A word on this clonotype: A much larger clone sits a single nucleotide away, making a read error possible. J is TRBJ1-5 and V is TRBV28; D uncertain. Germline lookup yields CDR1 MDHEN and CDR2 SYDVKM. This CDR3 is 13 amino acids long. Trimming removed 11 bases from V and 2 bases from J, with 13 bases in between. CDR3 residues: CAGKERGNQPQHF. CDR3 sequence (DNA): TGTGCCGGCAAGGAAAGGGGCAATCAGCCCCAGCATTTT. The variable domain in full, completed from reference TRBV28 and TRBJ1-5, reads DVKVTQSSRYLVKRTGEKVFLECVQDMDHENMFWYRQDPGLGLRLIYFSYDVKMKEKGDIPEGYSVSREKKERFSLILESASTNQTSMYLCAGKERGNQPQHFGDGTRLSIL.

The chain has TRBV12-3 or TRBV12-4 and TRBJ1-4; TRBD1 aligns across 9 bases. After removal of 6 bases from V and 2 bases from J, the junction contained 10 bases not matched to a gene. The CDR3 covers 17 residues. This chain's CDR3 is CASRFLSGQGTNEKLFF. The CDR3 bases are TGTGCCAGCAGGTTTTTATCCGGACAGGGGACTAATGAAAAACTGTTTTTT.

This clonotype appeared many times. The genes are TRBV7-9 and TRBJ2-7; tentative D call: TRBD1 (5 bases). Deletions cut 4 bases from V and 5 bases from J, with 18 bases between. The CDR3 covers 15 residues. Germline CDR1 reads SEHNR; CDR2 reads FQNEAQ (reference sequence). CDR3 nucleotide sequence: TGTGCCAGCAGCTCCCCAGGGCGCGCTGGCAACGAGCAGTACTTC. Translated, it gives CASSSPGRAGNEQYF.

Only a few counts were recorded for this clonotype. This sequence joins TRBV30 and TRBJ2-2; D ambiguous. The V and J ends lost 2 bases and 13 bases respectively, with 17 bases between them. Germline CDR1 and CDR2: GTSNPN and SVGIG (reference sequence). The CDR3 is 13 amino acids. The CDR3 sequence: CAWSPSSPGGLFF. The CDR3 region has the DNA TGTGCCTGGAGTCCGAGTAGCCCGGGTGGGCTGTTTTTT.

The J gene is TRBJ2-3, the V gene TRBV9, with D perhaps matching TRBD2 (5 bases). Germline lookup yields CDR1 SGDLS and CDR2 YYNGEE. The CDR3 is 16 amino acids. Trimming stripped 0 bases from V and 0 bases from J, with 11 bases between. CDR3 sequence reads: CASSVEASLSTDTQYF. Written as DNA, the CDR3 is TGTGCCAGCAGCGTAGAGGCTAGCTTAAGCACAGATACGCAGTATTTT. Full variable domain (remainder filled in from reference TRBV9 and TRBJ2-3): DSGVTQTPKHLITATGQRVTLRCSPRSGDLSVYWYQQSLDQGLQFLIQYYNGEERAKGNILERFSAQQFPDLHSELNLSSLELGDSALYFCASSVEASLSTDTQYFGPGTRLTVL.

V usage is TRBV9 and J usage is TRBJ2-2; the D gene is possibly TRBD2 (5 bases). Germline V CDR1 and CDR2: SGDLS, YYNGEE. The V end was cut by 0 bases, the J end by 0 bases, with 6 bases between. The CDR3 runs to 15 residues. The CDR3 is CASSVGAANTGELFF. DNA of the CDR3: TGTGCCAGCAGCGTAGGAGCGGCGAACACCGGGGAGCTGTTTTTT.

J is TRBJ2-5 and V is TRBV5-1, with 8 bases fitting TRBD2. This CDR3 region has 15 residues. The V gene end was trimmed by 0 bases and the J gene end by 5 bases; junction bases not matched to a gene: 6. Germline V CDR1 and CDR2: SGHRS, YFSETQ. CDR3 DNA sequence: TGCGCCAGCAGCTTGGTCAGCGGGAGTGCGGAGACCCAGTACTTC. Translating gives CASSLVSGSAETQYF.

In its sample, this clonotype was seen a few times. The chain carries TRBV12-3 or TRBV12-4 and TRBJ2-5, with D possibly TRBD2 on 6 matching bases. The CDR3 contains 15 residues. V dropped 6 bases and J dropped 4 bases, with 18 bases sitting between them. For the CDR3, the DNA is TGTGCCAGCAGCGGAGGGACTCTGAGGGGAGAGACCCAGTACTTC. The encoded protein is CASSGGTLRGETQYF.